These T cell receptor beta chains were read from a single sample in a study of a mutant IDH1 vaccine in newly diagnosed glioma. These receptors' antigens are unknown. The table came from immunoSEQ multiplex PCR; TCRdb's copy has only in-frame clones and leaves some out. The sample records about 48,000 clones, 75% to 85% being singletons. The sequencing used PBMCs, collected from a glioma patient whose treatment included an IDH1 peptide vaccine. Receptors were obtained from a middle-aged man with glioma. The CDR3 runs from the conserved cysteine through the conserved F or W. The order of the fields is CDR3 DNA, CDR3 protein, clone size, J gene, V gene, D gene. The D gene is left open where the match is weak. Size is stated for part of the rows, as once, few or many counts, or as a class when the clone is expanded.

CDR3 DNA: TGCAGCGTTGACAGGGAGCTCACAGATACGCAGTATTTT
CDR3 protein: CSVDRELTDTQYF
clone size: .
J gene: TRBJ2-3
V gene: TRBV29-1
D gene: .

CDR3 DNA: TGTGCCAGCACCTTCACGGGCCGTGAAAAACTGTTTTTT
CDR3 protein: CASTFTGREKLFF
clone size: .
J gene: TRBJ1-4
V gene: TRBV6-6
D gene: .

CDR3 DNA: TGTGCCAGTAGTAGGCAGGACAATCAGCCCCAGCATTTT
CDR3 protein: CASSRQDNQPQHF
clone size: .
J gene: TRBJ1-5
V gene: TRBV19
D gene: .

CDR3 DNA: TGCGCCAGCAGCTTGGATCGGCTAGCGGGAGAAAATGAGCAGTTCTTC
CDR3 protein: CASSLDRLAGENEQFF
clone size: .
J gene: TRBJ2-1
V gene: TRBV5-1
D gene: TRBD2

CDR3 DNA: TGTGCCAGCTCCCAAGTAGCGGGAGGTTCCACAGATACGCAGTATTTT
CDR3 protein: CASSQVAGGSTDTQYF
clone size: .
J gene: TRBJ2-3
V gene: TRBV18
D gene: TRBD2

CDR3 DNA: TGCGCCAGCAGCCCCGGGACACTCACCGGGGAGCTGTTTTTT
CDR3 protein: CASSPGTLTGELFF
clone size: .
J gene: TRBJ2-2
V gene: TRBV4-3
D gene: .

CDR3 DNA: TGTGCCAGCAGTCCACTAGGGTTGGAGCCCCAGCATTTT
CDR3 protein: CASSPLGLEPQHF
clone size: .
J gene: TRBJ1-5
V gene: TRBV25-1
D gene: .

CDR3 DNA: TGTGCCACCAGCAGAGATCAATTCAGCTTTAATGAAAAACTGTTTTTT
CDR3 protein: CATSRDQFSFNEKLFF
clone size: few
J gene: TRBJ1-4
V gene: TRBV15
D gene: .

CDR3 DNA: TGTGCCAGCAGTTCAGGTGCACGTAGCAATCAGCCCCAGCATTTT
CDR3 protein: CASSSGARSNQPQHF
clone size: .
J gene: TRBJ1-5
V gene: TRBV28
D gene: .

CDR3 DNA: TGTGCCAGTAGTAACTGGGATTCCCTGGGGCTAGCGGGCTCCTACAATGAGCAGTTCTTC
CDR3 protein: CASSNWDSLGLAGSYNEQFF
clone size: .
J gene: TRBJ2-1
V gene: TRBV19
D gene: TRBD2

CDR3 DNA: TGTGCCAGCAGCACTAGTAAAATAGGGCGTCGCAAACAAGAGACCCAGTACTTC
CDR3 protein: CASSTSKIGRRKQETQYF
clone size: .
J gene: TRBJ2-5
V gene: TRBV11-2
D gene: .

CDR3 DNA: TGTGCCAGCAGCTTACCGTTATCCGGGGAGCTGTTTTTT
CDR3 protein: CASSLPLSGELFF
clone size: .
J gene: TRBJ2-2
V gene: TRBV7-2
D gene: .

CDR3 DNA: TGTGCCAGCAGTTACTCGAGCAGGTCTAATGAAAAACTGTTTTTT
CDR3 protein: CASSYSSRSNEKLFF
clone size: .
J gene: TRBJ1-4
V gene: TRBV6-5
D gene: .

CDR3 DNA: TGTGCCAGCAGCTGGTCCGGGAGTAGGGAGACCCAGTACTTC
CDR3 protein: CASSWSGSRETQYF
clone size: .
J gene: TRBJ2-5
V gene: TRBV5-6
D gene: .

CDR3 DNA: TGTGCCAGCAGCTTTTGGGGGGGCTCCGGGGAGCTGTTTTTT
CDR3 protein: CASSFWGGSGELFF
clone size: .
J gene: TRBJ2-2
V gene: TRBV5-4
D gene: .

CDR3 DNA: TGTGCCAGCTCACCCTCCGTGTACCAAGAGACCCAGTACTTC
CDR3 protein: CASSPSVYQETQYF
clone size: once
J gene: TRBJ2-5
V gene: TRBV18
D gene: .

CDR3 DNA: TGTGCCAGCAGTTTAGAGCAGGGGGAAAATGTTTGGAGCAATCAGCCCCAGCATTTT
CDR3 protein: CASSLEQGENVWSNQPQHF
clone size: .
J gene: TRBJ1-5
V gene: TRBV27
D gene: TRBD1

CDR3 DNA: TGCAGCGTTGAAGGGGTCGGCTACACCTTC
CDR3 protein: CSVEGVGYTF
clone size: .
J gene: TRBJ1-2
V gene: TRBV29-1
D gene: .

CDR3 DNA: TGTGCCAGCAGCATTCAAAAGGGGGCTAATCAGCCCCAGCATTTT
CDR3 protein: CASSIQKGANQPQHF
clone size: .
J gene: TRBJ1-5
V gene: TRBV6-1
D gene: TRBD1

CDR3 DNA: TGTGCTAGTGGTTTTCGTTATAGTATTGCGGGAGACAGGGGGCTAAACGAGCAGTACTTC
CDR3 protein: CASGFRYSIAGDRGLNEQYF
clone size: .
J gene: TRBJ2-7
V gene: TRBV12-5
D gene: TRBD1

CDR3 DNA: TGCGCCAGCAGTGAACAGCTGAACACTGAAGCTTTCTTT
CDR3 protein: CASSEQLNTEAFF
clone size: .
J gene: TRBJ1-1
V gene: TRBV10-1
D gene: .

CDR3 DNA: TGTGCCAGCAGCTTCTATGGCAGGGACAACCAAGAGACCCAGTACTTC
CDR3 protein: CASSFYGRDNQETQYF
clone size: once
J gene: TRBJ2-5
V gene: TRBV5-8
D gene: .

CDR3 DNA: TGCGCCAGCAGCTTGGGCAGGACCCAAGAGACCCAGTACTTC
CDR3 protein: CASSLGRTQETQYF
clone size: .
J gene: TRBJ2-5
V gene: TRBV5-1
D gene: .

CDR3 DNA: TGTGCCAGCAGTGAAGCTGCCCCTAGCGGGAGAGTCAACGAGCAGTACTTC
CDR3 protein: CASSEAAPSGRVNEQYF
clone size: .
J gene: TRBJ2-7
V gene: TRBV6-1
D gene: TRBD2

CDR3 DNA: TGTGCCAGCAGCTTGAACAGCATATACGAGCAGTACTTC
CDR3 protein: CASSLNSIYEQYF
clone size: .
J gene: TRBJ2-7
V gene: TRBV5-6
D gene: .

CDR3 DNA: TGTGCCAGCAGCTTGGTGCTAGCGGGAGGTGAAGGCGAGCAGTACTTC
CDR3 protein: CASSLVLAGGEGEQYF
clone size: few
J gene: TRBJ2-7
V gene: TRBV5-4
D gene: TRBD2

CDR3 DNA: TGCAGCGTTGGCCCACCCGACAGGGTGGACCAGCCCCAGCATTTT
CDR3 protein: CSVGPPDRVDQPQHF
clone size: .
J gene: TRBJ1-5
V gene: TRBV29-1
D gene: TRBD1

CDR3 DNA: TGTGCCAGCAGCGACAACACACGGCGAACGGGGGGCCTCTATGGCTACACCTTC
CDR3 protein: CASSDNTRRTGGLYGYTF
clone size: few
J gene: TRBJ1-2
V gene: TRBV7-2
D gene: .

CDR3 DNA: TGTGCCAGCTGGCGAGCCGCCGGAAGGAATGAGCAGTTCTTC
CDR3 protein: CASWRAAGRNEQFF
clone size: .
J gene: TRBJ2-1
V gene: TRBV2
D gene: .

CDR3 DNA: TGTGCCAGCAGCCCCGCAAGGAGAGGTGAAAAACTGTTTTTT
CDR3 protein: CASSPARRGEKLFF
clone size: .
J gene: TRBJ1-4
V gene: TRBV7-8
D gene: .

CDR3 DNA: TGTGCCAGTAAACGGTTCTCACGCCCCCTCGGAGATGGCTACACCTTC
CDR3 protein: CASKRFSRPLGDGYTF
clone size: .
J gene: TRBJ1-2
V gene: TRBV19
D gene: .

CDR3 DNA: TGTGCCAGCAGCGGACACACAGATACGCAGTATTTT
CDR3 protein: CASSGHTDTQYF
clone size: .
J gene: TRBJ2-3
V gene: TRBV14
D gene: .

CDR3 DNA: TGTGCCAGCAGTTTAGACACCGGGGAGCTGTTTTTT
CDR3 protein: CASSLDTGELFF
clone size: .
J gene: TRBJ2-2
V gene: TRBV27
D gene: .

CDR3 DNA: TGTGCCAGCAGCTTAGTTGAGTCTAACTATGGCTACACCTTC
CDR3 protein: CASSLVESNYGYTF
clone size: .
J gene: TRBJ1-2
V gene: TRBV11-2
D gene: .

CDR3 DNA: TGTGCCACTCCCGGACAGGGGGGTGGCGGGGAGCTGTTTTTT
CDR3 protein: CATPGQGGGGELFF
clone size: medium-sized
J gene: TRBJ2-2
V gene: TRBV15
D gene: TRBD1

CDR3 DNA: TGTGCCAGCAGCCGGGGGACTAGGGCATCGGGCGAGCAGTACTTC
CDR3 protein: CASSRGTRASGEQYF
clone size: .
J gene: TRBJ2-7
V gene: TRBV4-2
D gene: TRBD2

CDR3 DNA: TGTGCCAGCAGCTTAGCGTTTGGGGGGAGATATGAAGCTTTCTTT
CDR3 protein: CASSLAFGGRYEAFF
clone size: .
J gene: TRBJ1-1
V gene: TRBV7-9
D gene: .

CDR3 DNA: TGTGCCAGCTCTCTGGACAGGGGGGAAAACACCATATATTTT
CDR3 protein: CASSLDRGENTIYF
clone size: .
J gene: TRBJ1-3
V gene: TRBV18
D gene: TRBD1

CDR3 DNA: TGCAGCGTTGAAAGAGGGAAGGGGGCCACTGAAGCTTTCTTT
CDR3 protein: CSVERGKGATEAFF
clone size: .
J gene: TRBJ1-1
V gene: TRBV29-1
D gene: TRBD1

CDR3 DNA: TGTGCCAGCAGCGCCCGGACCGGGCGAGAGGATGAGCAGTTCTTC
CDR3 protein: CASSARTGREDEQFF
clone size: .
J gene: TRBJ2-1
V gene: TRBV7-9
D gene: .

CDR3 DNA: TGTGCCAGTAGCAACCAGGAGGGGACAGCTAATGAAAAACTGTTTTTT
CDR3 protein: CASSNQEGTANEKLFF
clone size: .
J gene: TRBJ1-4
V gene: TRBV19
D gene: TRBD1